Shown below are 22 T cell receptor beta chains from a single sample sequenced in a study of shared clonotypes between healthy human individuals. Produced via immunoSEQ multiplex PCR; TCRdb's table is partial and in-frame only. The sample contains approximately 1,500,000 clones, 98% of which appear only once. The sequenced sample was naive CD4+ T cells sorted from blood. The subset is: CD45RA+ positively selected. The receptor source for this set is a man aged 25-45 years in good health.

The rearrangement joins TRBV11-2 to TRBJ1-2; tentatively, D is TRBD1 (5 bases). The CDR3 covers 13 residues. Germline-derived CDR1 and CDR2 are SGHAT and FQNNGV. The germline V and J ends were trimmed by 3 bases and 7 bases, with 12 bases remaining between them. The CDR3 sequence is CASSFPGRGGYTF. The DNA for the CDR3 is TGTGCCAGCAGCTTTCCTGGGAGGGGTGGCTACACCTTC.

The J gene is TRBJ1-5, the V gene TRBV28; weak D call: TRBD1 (6 bases). The CDR3 contains 14 residues. Trimming took off 5 bases at V and 5 bases at J, with 13 bases between the two ends. Looked up from germline, CDR1 is MDHEN and CDR2 is SYDVKM. CDR3 sequence: CASSPSGVYQPQHF. The CDR3 coding sequence is TGTGCCAGCAGTCCATCAGGGGTGTATCAGCCCCAGCATTTT.

The chain combines TRBV7-9 with TRBJ2-7; tentatively, D is TRBD1 (6 bases). CDR1 and CDR2 (germline): SEHNR, FQNEAQ (reference sequence). This CDR3 region has 15 residues. V lost 5 bases to trimming and J lost 6 bases, with 20 bases between them. CDR3 nucleotide sequence: TGTGCCAGCAGCCTAGGGGGAGTTGACCTGGTCGAGCAGTACTTC. This codes for CASSLGGVDLVEQYF. Looking up the rest from reference TRBV7-9 and TRBJ2-7 gives the full variable domain: DTGVSQNPRHKITKRGQNVTFRCDPISEHNRLYWYRQTLGQGPEFLTYFQNEAQLEKSRLLSDRFSAERPKGSFSTLEIQRTEQGDSAMYLCASSLGGVDLVEQYFGPGTRLTVT.

This clone was counted a single time. The chain employs TRBV18 and TRBJ2-1; TRBD1 might be the D (5 bases). With 3 bases removed from V and 7 bases from J, the gap between germline ends came to 13 bases. The CDR3 extends over 14 amino acids. From germline, CDR1 is KGHSH and CDR2 LQKENI. The CDR3: CASSPSRVGNEQFF. The CDR3 DNA sequence: TGTGCCAGCTCACCGTCCAGGGTGGGGAATGAGCAGTTCTTC.

The genes are TRBV11-2 and TRBJ2-2; weak D call: TRBD1 (6 bases). Germline V gives CDR1 SGHAT, CDR2 FQNNGV. The germline V and J ends were trimmed by 6 bases and 4 bases, with 15 bases remaining between them. CDR3 length: 15 amino acids. The CDR3 reads CASSRQASGTGELFF. The CDR3 bases are TGTGCCAGCAGTAGACAGGCTTCGGGCACCGGGGAGCTGTTTTTT.

The J gene is TRBJ2-1, the V gene TRBV7-9; D might be TRBD2 (5 bases). Germline-derived CDR1 and CDR2 are SEHNR and FQNEAQ (reference sequence). This CDR3 spans 13 amino acids. The V gene lost 5 bases and the J gene lost 3 bases, with 8 bases spanning the gap. This CDR3 reads CASSVLVYNEQFF. The DNA of the CDR3 is TGTGCCAGCAGCGTACTAGTCTACAATGAGCAGTTCTTC.

J is TRBJ2-2 and V is TRBV10-1; 8 nucleotides align to TRBD2. The trim removed 5 bases at V and 4 bases at J, leaving 6 bases unmatched. In germline, CDR1 is WNHNN, CDR2 SYGVQD (reference sequence). The CDR3 loop spans 15 amino acids. The CDR3 bases are TGCGCCAGCAGTAAAGGGGGGACTAGCACCGGGGAGCTGTTTTTT. It encodes CASSKGGTSTGELFF.

J is TRBJ2-6 and V is TRBV10-2; 9 bases map to TRBD1. V trimming: 4 bases; J trimming: 7 bases; junction bases outside the gene matches: 5. The CDR3 has 15 residues. Germline V lookup: CDR1 WSHSY, CDR2 SAAADI. The CDR3 coding sequence is TGCGCCAGCAGTGCCCCGGGACAGGGTGCCAACGTCCTGACTTTC. Translation gives CASSAPGQGANVLTF.

The chain's CDR3 is CASSLERGPDGYTF. CDR3 nucleotide sequence: TGCGCCAGCAGCTTGGAGAGGGGGCCGGATGGCTACACCTTC. This rearrangement joins TRBV5-1 to TRBJ1-2; 7 bases align to TRBD1. Trimming took 0 bases from V and 6 from J; bases not matched to a gene: 5. Germline CDR1 SGHRS, CDR2 YFSETQ. This CDR3 contains 14 residues.

The CDR3 reads CASSLSGSTIYSGELFF. CDR3 in DNA: TGTGCCAGCAGCCTCAGCGGGAGCACGATTTATAGCGGGGAGCTGTTTTTT. The V call is TRBV7-9, the J call TRBJ2-2, with 8 bases matching TRBD2. Germline loops: CDR1 SEHNR, CDR2 FQNEAQ (reference sequence). Unmatched junction bases numbered 15, after V lost 5 bases and J lost 7 bases. The CDR3 consists of 17 residues.

The chain recombines TRBV5-6 with TRBJ2-2, with 9 bases identical to TRBD2. Germline CDR1 SGHDT, CDR2 YYEEEE. The CDR3 sequence is 16 residues long. Trimming took 2 bases from V and 4 from J; bases not matched to a gene: 6. The DNA for the CDR3 is TGTGCCAGCAGCTTTCTTAGCGGGAGCGGCACCGGGGAGCTGTTTTTT. Translated, it gives CASSFLSGSGTGELFF.

The CDR3 spells CSFIPLLVNYGYTF. CDR3 coding DNA: TGCAGCTTCATCCCCCTCCTGGTTAACTATGGCTACACCTTC. The rearrangement uses TRBV29-1 and TRBJ1-2; the D is unclear. Deletions cut 8 bases from V and 1 base from J, with 17 bases between. Germline-derived CDR1 and CDR2 are SQVTM and ANQGSEA. The CDR3 totals 14 residues.

The chain employs TRBV20-1 and TRBJ2-7; D not resolved. Germline CDR1 is DFQATT and CDR2 is SNEGSKA (reference sequence). The CDR3 extends over 11 amino acids. V was pared by 3 bases and J by 7 bases, with 10 bases between. The CDR3 nucleotides are TGCAGTGCTAGTTTGTTTGGGGAGCAGTACTTC. Its protein is CSASLFGEQYF.

The rearrangement links TRBV18 to TRBJ1-3; 7 bases match TRBD1. J lost 3 bases, V lost 4 bases, and 6 bases had no gene match. Germline V lookup: CDR1 KGHSH, CDR2 LQKENI. The CDR3 is 15 residues long. The CDR3 loop reads CASSLDRAGGNTIYF. The CDR3 nucleotides are TGTGCCAGCTCACTCGACAGGGCCGGTGGAAACACCATATATTTT. The full variable domain, completed using reference TRBV18 and TRBJ1-3, is NAGVMQNPRHLVRRRGQEARLRCSPMKGHSHVYWYRQLPEEGLKFMVYLQKENIIDESGMPKERFSAEFPKEGPSILRIQQVVRGDSAAYFCASSLDRAGGNTIYFGEGSWLTVV.

The chain employs TRBV28 and TRBJ2-2; a possible D gene is TRBD2 (5 bases). Trimming took off 9 bases at V and 6 bases at J, with 11 bases between the two ends. The CDR3 runs to 12 residues. CDR1 and CDR2 (germline): MDHEN, SYDVKM. CDR3 in DNA: TGTGCCAGTGCGGGCGGGTCCGGGGAGCTGTTTTTT. Its protein product is CASAGGSGELFF.

The rearrangement joins TRBV19 to TRBJ1-2; D gene uncertain. With 3 bases removed from V and 3 bases from J, the gap between germline ends came to 8 bases. The CDR3 is made up of 13 amino acids. CDR1 LNHDA and CDR2 SQIVND come from the germline V gene (reference sequence). The CDR3 nucleotides read TGTGCCAGTAGTATTGTAGGCGACTATGGCTACACCTTC. This codes for CASSIVGDYGYTF.

This chain links TRBV7-9 with TRBJ1-3, with no clear D. Per germline, CDR1 SEHNR and CDR2 FQNEAQ (reference sequence). This CDR3 contains 15 residues. V gave up 1 base and J gave up 2 bases, with 9 bases separating them. CDR3 bases: TGTGCCAGCAGCTTAGAAGGTGTAGCTGGAAACACCATATATTTT. The encoded protein is CASSLEGVAGNTIYF.

The genes are TRBV7-2 and TRBJ1-2; 9 nucleotides line up with TRBD1. Germline V CDR1 and CDR2: SGHTA, FQGNSA. The trim removed 1 base at V and 4 bases at J, leaving 7 bases unmatched. This CDR3 comprises 16 residues. The CDR3 region has the DNA TGTGCCAGCAGCTTAGGGTTTGGGACAGGGCTCTATGGCTACACCTTC. Protein sequence: CASSLGFGTGLYGYTF.

The sample holds one count of this clone. The chain couples TRBV19 to TRBJ1-1, with TRBD1 matching over 7 bases. The CDR3 covers 14 residues. CDR1 is LNHDA and CDR2 is SQIVND in the germline V gene (reference sequence). The V gene end was trimmed by 7 bases and the J gene end by 6 bases; junction bases not matched to a gene: 11. The CDR3 loop is CASISRQGGSEAFF. The CDR3 DNA sequence: TGTGCCAGTATATCCCGGCAGGGGGGCTCTGAAGCTTTCTTT. The full variable domain, in which reference TRBV19 and TRBJ1-1 provide the parts outside the CDR3, is DGGITQSPKYLFRKEGQNVTLSCEQNLNHDAMYWYRQDPGQGLRLIYYSQIVNDFQKGDIAEGYSVSREKKESFPLTVTSAQKNPTAFYLCASISRQGGSEAFFGQGTRLTVV.

V usage is TRBV19 and J usage is TRBJ1-3, with a weak D call TRBD1 (5 bases). This CDR3 comprises 12 residues. Germline V gene lookup returns CDR1 LNHDA and CDR2 SQIVND (reference sequence). V lost 7 bases and J 10 bases, leaving 14 bases between the germline ends. CDR3 bases: TGTGCCAGTACCCGGGACGGTGGGACCATATATTTT. Translation gives CASTRDGGTIYF. The whole variable domain, filled in from reference TRBV19 and TRBJ1-3, reads DGGITQSPKYLFRKEGQNVTLSCEQNLNHDAMYWYRQDPGQGLRLIYYSQIVNDFQKGDIAEGYSVSREKKESFPLTVTSAQKNPTAFYLCASTRDGGTIYFGEGSWLTVV.

CDR3 sequence reads: CASSARGSSYNEQFF. CDR3 sequence (DNA): TGTGCCAGCAGCGCCCGGGGAAGCTCCTACAATGAGCAGTTCTTC. This chain joins TRBV7-2 and TRBJ2-1; TRBD2 is a possible D gene (5 bases). The CDR3 has 15 amino acids. Deletions cut 5 bases from V and 0 bases from J, with 11 bases between. Germline loops: CDR1 SGHTA, CDR2 FQGNSA. Looking up the rest from reference TRBV7-2 and TRBJ2-1 gives the full variable domain: GAGVSQSPSNKVTEKGKDVELRCDPISGHTALYWYRQSLGQGLEFLIYFQGNSAPDKSGLPSDRFSAERTGGSVSTLTIQRTQQEDSAVYLCASSARGSSYNEQFFGPGTRLTVL.

The chain has TRBV6-1 and TRBJ2-1; the match to TRBD2 covers 8 bases. This CDR3 is built from 15 residues. V shed 4 bases and J 3 bases; nucleotides not matched to a gene: 5. CDR1 MNHNS and CDR2 SASEGT come from the germline V gene. The CDR3 nucleotides are TGTGCCAGCAGTGCTACGGGGGGGGGCTACAATGAGCAGTTCTTC. This gives the protein CASSATGGGYNEQFF.